This T cell receptor (beta chain) was recorded in a study of spatial heterogeneity in lung cancer. Study in general: Detection consistently yielded more beta chains than alpha chains.

Time point defined: blood at routine non-recurrence follow-up after resection. The authors sequenced whole RNA from tumor, nontumor lung or frozen PBMC without sorting. This clonotype was found a few times. The antigen is unknown. Study observations and caveats: Ubiquitous, expanded tumor-derived TCRs were more frequently observed in blood at resection than at follow-up.

CDR3 length equals 15 residues. Trimming took off 2 bases at V and 6 bases at J, with 15 bases between the two ends. TCRdb re-called the 5' RACE reads with MiXCR, one entry per CDR3 protein. This table has roughly 99,000 distinct CDR3 sequences, roughly a fifth appearing once. The specimen was PBMCs, collected at follow-up. The chain employs TRBV12-3 or TRBV12-4 and TRBJ2-3, with D unclear. The sequence derives from a male donor with early-stage non-small cell lung cancer. The chain's CDR3 is CASSLSGQDLDTQYF. The CDR3 bases are TGTGCCAGCAGTTTATCAGGCCAGGACCTTGATACGCAGTATTTT.